This TCR beta chain is drawn from a study of shared clonotypes between healthy human individuals. Here immunoSEQ multiplex PCR was the method, and the copy in TCRdb shows in-frame clones only, minus some. The sample holds 470,000 or so clones, about 72% seen once. In regard to this clone: Its antigen is not known.

The CDR3 is 14 amino acids. Germline CDR1 and CDR2: SQVTM and ANQGSEA. The V gene end was trimmed by 2 bases and the J gene end by 8 bases; junction bases not matched to a gene: 9. Findings and caveats of the study: Deeper or shallower sequencing was expected to change how clonotypes are shared among donors.

This receptor was taken from a woman in her forties in good health. Some clones in this sample may be carry-over from other donors' samples. The specimen was PBMCs. The chain has TRBV29-1 and TRBJ2-1, with TRBD2 matching over 7 bases. This chain's CDR3 is CSVEPVGGSDEQFF. CDR3 sequence (DNA): TGCAGCGTTGAACCAGTTGGCGGGAGCGATGAGCAGTTCTTC.